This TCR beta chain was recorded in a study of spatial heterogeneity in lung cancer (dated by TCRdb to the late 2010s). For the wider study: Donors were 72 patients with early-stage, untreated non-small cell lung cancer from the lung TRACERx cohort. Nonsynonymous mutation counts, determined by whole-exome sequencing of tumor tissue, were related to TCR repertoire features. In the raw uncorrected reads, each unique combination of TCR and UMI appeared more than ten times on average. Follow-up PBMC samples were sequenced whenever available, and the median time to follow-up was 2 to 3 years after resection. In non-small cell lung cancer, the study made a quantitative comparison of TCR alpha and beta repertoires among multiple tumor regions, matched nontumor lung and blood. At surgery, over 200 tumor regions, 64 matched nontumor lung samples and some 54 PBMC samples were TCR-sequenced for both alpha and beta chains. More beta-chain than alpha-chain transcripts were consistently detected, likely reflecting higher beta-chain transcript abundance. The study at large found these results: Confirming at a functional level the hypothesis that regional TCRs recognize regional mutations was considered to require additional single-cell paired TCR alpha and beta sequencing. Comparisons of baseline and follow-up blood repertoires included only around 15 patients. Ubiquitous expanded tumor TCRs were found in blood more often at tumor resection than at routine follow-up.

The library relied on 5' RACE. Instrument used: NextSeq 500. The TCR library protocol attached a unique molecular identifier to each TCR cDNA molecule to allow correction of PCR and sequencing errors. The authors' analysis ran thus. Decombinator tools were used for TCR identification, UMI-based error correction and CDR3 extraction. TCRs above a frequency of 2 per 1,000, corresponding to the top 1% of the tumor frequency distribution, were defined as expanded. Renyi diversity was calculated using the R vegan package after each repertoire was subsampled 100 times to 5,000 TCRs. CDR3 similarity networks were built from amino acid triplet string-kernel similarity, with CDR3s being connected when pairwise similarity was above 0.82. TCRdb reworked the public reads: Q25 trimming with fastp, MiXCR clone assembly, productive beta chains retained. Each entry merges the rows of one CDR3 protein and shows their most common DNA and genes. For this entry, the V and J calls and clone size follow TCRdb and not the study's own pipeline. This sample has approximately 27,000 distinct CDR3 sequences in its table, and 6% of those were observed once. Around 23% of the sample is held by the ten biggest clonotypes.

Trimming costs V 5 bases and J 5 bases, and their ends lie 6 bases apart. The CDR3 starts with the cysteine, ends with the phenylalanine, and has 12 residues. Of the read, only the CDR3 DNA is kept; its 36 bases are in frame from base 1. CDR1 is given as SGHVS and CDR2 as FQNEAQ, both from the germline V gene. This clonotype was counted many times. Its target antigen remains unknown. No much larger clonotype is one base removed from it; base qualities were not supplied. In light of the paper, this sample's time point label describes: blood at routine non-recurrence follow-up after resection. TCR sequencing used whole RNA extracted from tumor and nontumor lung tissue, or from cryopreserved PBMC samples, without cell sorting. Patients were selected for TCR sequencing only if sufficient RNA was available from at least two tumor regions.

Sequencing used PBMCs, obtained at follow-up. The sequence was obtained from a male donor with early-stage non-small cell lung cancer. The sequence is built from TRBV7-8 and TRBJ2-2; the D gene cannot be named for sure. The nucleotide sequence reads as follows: TGTGCCAGCAGCCTCCTAACCGGGGAGCTGTTTTTT. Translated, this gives CASSLLTGELFF.